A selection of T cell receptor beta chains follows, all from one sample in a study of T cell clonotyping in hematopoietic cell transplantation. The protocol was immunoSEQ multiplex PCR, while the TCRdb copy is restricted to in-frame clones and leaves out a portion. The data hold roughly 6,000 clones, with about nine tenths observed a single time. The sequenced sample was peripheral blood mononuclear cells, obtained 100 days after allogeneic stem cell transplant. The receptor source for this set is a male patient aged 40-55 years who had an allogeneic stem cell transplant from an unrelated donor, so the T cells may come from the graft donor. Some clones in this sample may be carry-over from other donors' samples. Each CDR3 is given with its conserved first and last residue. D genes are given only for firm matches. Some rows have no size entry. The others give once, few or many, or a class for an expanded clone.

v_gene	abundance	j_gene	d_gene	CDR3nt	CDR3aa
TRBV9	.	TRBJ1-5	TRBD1	TGTGCCAGCAGCGGGACAGGCCAGGGACCCCAGCATTTT	CASSGTGQGPQHF
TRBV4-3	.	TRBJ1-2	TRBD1	TGCGCCAGCAGCCAAGAGACAGGGTTGTCCTATGGCTACACCTTC	CASSQETGLSYGYTF
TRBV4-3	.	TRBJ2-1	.	TGCGCCAGCAGCCAAGAAGCTTCGGGAAACAATGAGCAGTTCTTC	CASSQEASGNNEQFF
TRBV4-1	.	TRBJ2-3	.	TGCGCCAGCAGCCCGGAAGCAGATACGCAGTATTTT	CASSPEADTQYF
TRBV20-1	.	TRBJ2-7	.	TGCAGTGCTAGACGCGAGCAGTACTTC	CSARREQYF
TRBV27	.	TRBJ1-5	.	TGTGCCAGCAGTTTCTTCGGGCAGCCCCAGCATTTT	CASSFFGQPQHF
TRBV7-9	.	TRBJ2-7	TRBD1	TGTGCCAGCAGCCCAAACCCCTTCCGGGACAGGGGTTACGAGCAGTACTTC	CASSPNPFRDRGYEQYF
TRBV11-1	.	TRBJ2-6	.	TGTGCCAGCAGCTCGACAGGCTACGGGGCCAACGTCCTGACTTTC	CASSSTGYGANVLTF
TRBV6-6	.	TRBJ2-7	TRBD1	TGTGCCACCTGGGACAGTATCTACGAGCAGTACTTC	CATWDSIYEQYF
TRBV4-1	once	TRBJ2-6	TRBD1	TGCGCCAGCGGTTCGGACAGGAGCTCTGGGGCCAACGTCCTGACTTTC	CASGSDRSSGANVLTF
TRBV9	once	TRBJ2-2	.	TGTGCCAGCAGCGCCCACGGGGGTCCCACCGGGGAGCTGTTTTTT	CASSAHGGPTGELFF
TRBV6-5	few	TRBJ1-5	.	TGTGCCAGCAGCTCTCGGACAGCCCGCGACCCCCAGCATTTT	CASSSRTARDPQHF
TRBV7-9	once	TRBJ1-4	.	TGTGCCAGCACCCGGGGATCTAATGAAAAACTGTTTTTT	CASTRGSNEKLFF
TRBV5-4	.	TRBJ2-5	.	TGTGCCAGCAGCTTGGTCGGGTACCGGGAAGGGACCCAGTACTTC	CASSLVGYREGTQYF
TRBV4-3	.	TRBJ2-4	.	TGCGCCAGCAGCCAAGGACGCGGGGATCTAAACATTCAGTACTTC	CASSQGRGDLNIQYF
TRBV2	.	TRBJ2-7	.	TGTGCCACCCAGGACAGTTTCTCCTACGAGCAGTACTTC	CATQDSFSYEQYF
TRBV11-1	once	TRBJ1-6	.	TGTGCCAGCAGTTTACGGGGGAATAATTCACCCCTCCACTTT	CASSLRGNNSPLHF
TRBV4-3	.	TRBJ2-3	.	TGCGCCAGCAGCCAGGAGACAGCCACAGATACGCAGTATTTT	CASSQETATDTQYF
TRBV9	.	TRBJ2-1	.	TGTGCCAGCAGCGTAGTGCCAGCGCCCTCCTCCTACAATGAGCAGTTCTTC	CASSVVPAPSSYNEQFF
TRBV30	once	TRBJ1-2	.	TGTGCCTGGAGTCCACGGGACTCTGGGCGCTACACCTTC	CAWSPRDSGRYTF
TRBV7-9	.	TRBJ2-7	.	TGTGCCAGCAGCCGGGCCTACGAGCAGTACTTC	CASSRAYEQYF
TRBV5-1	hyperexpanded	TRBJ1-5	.	TGCGCCAGCAGCTTGGGGTTACCGTCTAGCAATCAGCCCCAGCATTTT	CASSLGLPSSNQPQHF
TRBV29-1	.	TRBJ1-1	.	TGCAGCGTTGACGAACCAGGGAAGAGAGCTTTCTTT	CSVDEPGKRAFF
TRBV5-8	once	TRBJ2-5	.	TGTGCCAGCAGCCCCTCCCTGACAGGCGGCGAGACCCAGTACTTC	CASSPSLTGGETQYF
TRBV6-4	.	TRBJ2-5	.	TGTGCCAGGAACCAAGCGGTTTTCGAGACCCAGTACTTC	CARNQAVFETQYF
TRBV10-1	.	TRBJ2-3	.	TGCGCCAGCAGCGGGAACACAGGAACATTGGGAACGCAGTATTTT	CASSGNTGTLGTQYF
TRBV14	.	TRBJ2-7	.	TGTGCCAGCAGTTCGACCTACGAGCAGTACTTC	CASSSTYEQYF
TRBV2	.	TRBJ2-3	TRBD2	TGTGCCAGCAAGTGGCTAGCGGGGGCTAAAACAGATACGCAGTATTTT	CASKWLAGAKTDTQYF
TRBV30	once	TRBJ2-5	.	TGTGCCTGGAGTTGGGGACGGACCCTGAGGGAGACCCAGTACTTC	CAWSWGRTLRETQYF
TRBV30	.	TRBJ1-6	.	TGTGCCTGGAGTCCACGAACAAATTCACCCCTCCACTTT	CAWSPRTNSPLHF
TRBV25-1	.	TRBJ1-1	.	TGTGCCAGCAGTGGTAAATTGGCAGTATCTATTGCTTTCTTT	CASSGKLAVSIAFF
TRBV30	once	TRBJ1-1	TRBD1	TGTGCCTCAGGGGGAGTCATGAACACTGAAGCTTTCTTT	CASGGVMNTEAFF
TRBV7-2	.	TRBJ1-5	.	TGTGCCAGCAGCTTAGCGGAAGGTTACGTCGAACAGCCCCAGCATTTT	CASSLAEGYVEQPQHF
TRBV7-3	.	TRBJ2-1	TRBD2	TGTGCCAGCAGCAGACTAGCGGGAGGGGTCGATGAGCAGTTCTTC	CASSRLAGGVDEQFF
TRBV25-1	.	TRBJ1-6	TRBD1	TGTGCCAGCAGTTCAGGGGGCGCCGATTCACCCCTCCACTTT	CASSSGGADSPLHF
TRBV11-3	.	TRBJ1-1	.	TGTGCCAGCAGCTTAGTCGCAAACACTGAAGCTTTCTTT	CASSLVANTEAFF
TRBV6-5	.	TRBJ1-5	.	TGTGCCAGCAGGGATGGGGAACAGCCCCAGCATTTT	CASRDGEQPQHF
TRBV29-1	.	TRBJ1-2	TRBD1	TGCAGCGTTGCCCAGGGGGGGTTGGTTAGGGGCTACACCTTC	CSVAQGGLVRGYTF
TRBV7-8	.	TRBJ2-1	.	TGTGCCAGCAGCCCAAACTTACAAGTGAATGAGCAGTTCTTC	CASSPNLQVNEQFF
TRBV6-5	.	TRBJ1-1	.	TGTGCCAGCAGGCCAACCGGGACAACCAGCCCGTTAATGTTT	CASRPTGTTSPLMF
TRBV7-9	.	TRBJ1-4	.	TGTGCCAGCAGCACGGGAGACGGTGCAACTAATGAAAAACTGTTTTTT	CASSTGDGATNEKLFF
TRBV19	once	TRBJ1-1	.	TGTGCCAGTAGTATTGCCGGGACGGGGACTGAAGCTTTCTTT	CASSIAGTGTEAFF
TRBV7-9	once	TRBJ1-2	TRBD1	TGTGCCAGCAGCGACACACAGGGGGCTATCAATGGCTACACCTTC	CASSDTQGAINGYTF
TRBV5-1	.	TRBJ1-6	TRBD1	TGCGCCAGCAGCCCGGGACAGGGCAATTCACCCCTCCACTTT	CASSPGQGNSPLHF